One and the same sample provided the 14 T cell receptor beta chains below, sequenced in a study of blood T cell repertoires in COVID-19. Data came from immunoSEQ multiplex PCR; TCRdb stores just in-frame clones and leaves some out. The sample lists 65,000 to 90,000 clones, approximately 90% occurring once. The sequenced sample was peripheral blood. The receptors derive from a woman between 45 and 60 years old with active or convalescent COVID-19.

This clone was counted between two and nine times. The V gene is TRBV3-1 (or the pseudogene TRBV3-2), the J gene TRBJ1-2, with 9 bases aligning to TRBD1. The J segment lost 6 bases and the V segment lost 5 bases, leaving 7 bases of the junction unmatched. The CDR3 contains 14 residues. Germline CDR1 reads LGHDT; CDR2 reads YNNKEL (reference sequence). CDR3 in amino acids: CASSGTGTFHGYTF. The CDR3, as DNA: TGTGCCAGCAGCGGGACAGGGACCTTCCATGGCTACACCTTC.

The chain has TRBV24-1 and TRBJ2-5, with D perhaps TRBD1 (5 bases). Per the germline V gene, CDR1 is KGHDR and CDR2 is SFDVKD. CDR3 length equals 15 residues. Trimming removed 3 bases at V and 5 bases at J, with 15 bases between. The CDR3 sequence: CATSDPRTSRETQYF. The CDR3 DNA reads TGTGCCACCAGTGATCCGCGGACAAGTCGGGAGACCCAGTACTTC.

This sequence joins TRBV27 and TRBJ2-3; D is possibly TRBD2 (6 bases). Germline V gives CDR1 MNHEY, CDR2 SMNVEV (reference sequence). Trimming shortened V by 2 bases and J by 4 bases, and 16 bases separated the two germline ends. The CDR3 is 16 residues long. The CDR3 reads CASSLQGLLGADTQYF. In nucleotides, the CDR3 is TGTGCCAGCAGTTTACAGGGACTCCTTGGGGCAGATACGCAGTATTTT.

The rearrangement links TRBV19 to TRBJ1-1, with D tentatively TRBD1 (6 bases). Germline V gene lookup returns CDR1 LNHDA and CDR2 SQIVND (reference sequence). The V gene lost 6 bases and the J gene lost 5 bases, with 19 bases spanning the gap. This CDR3 is built from 15 residues. As DNA, the CDR3 is TGTGCCAGTAGAGAGGGGGTCTGGGGGTGGACTGAAGCTTTCTTT. Protein: CASREGVWGWTEAFF.

The chain recombines TRBV30 with TRBJ1-1, with D perhaps TRBD1 (6 bases). Trimming shortened V by 2 bases and J by 2 bases, and 12 bases separated the two germline ends. The V gene's germline CDR1 is GTSNPN and CDR2 SVGIG (reference sequence). The CDR3 is 14 residues long. In nucleotides, the CDR3 is TGTGCCTGGAGTCGGAAAGGGACAAACACTGAAGCTTTCTTT. Protein sequence: CAWSRKGTNTEAFF.

The V gene is TRBV6-6, the J gene TRBJ2-1, with D possibly being TRBD2 (6 bases). Trimming cost V 2 bases and J 3 bases, with 11 bases left between them. The CDR3 contains 15 residues. CDR1 is MNHNY, CDR2 SVGAGI, per germline (reference sequence). The CDR3 is CASSYTSPDYNEQFF. Here the CDR3 DNA reads TGTGCCAGCAGTTACACTAGCCCGGACTACAATGAGCAGTTCTTC.

The CDR3 here is CAWKRATDTQYF. CDR3 sequence (DNA): TGTGCCTGGAAGCGGGCCACAGATACGCAGTATTTT. J is TRBJ2-3 and V is TRBV30; tentatively, D is TRBD2 (6 bases). V lost 4 bases to trimming and J lost 2 bases, with 7 bases between them. The germline CDR1 and CDR2 sequences are GTSNPN and SVGIG (reference sequence). This CDR3 is 12 amino acids long.

This clone was detected once. This chain connects TRBV10-3 to TRBJ2-3, with 9 bases matching TRBD2. Germline lookup yields CDR1 ENHRY and CDR2 SYGVKD. The CDR3 extends over 17 amino acids. Trimming at V came to 0 bases and at J to 3 bases, leaving 7 bases not matched to a gene. Here the CDR3 DNA reads TGTGCCATCAGTGAGTCGACAGGGCGGGGGGGAACAGATACGCAGTATTTT. Its protein product is CAISESTGRGGTDTQYF.

The chain is built from TRBV7-3 and TRBJ2-5, with 8 bases that match TRBD2. The germline gives CDR1 SGHTA, CDR2 FQGTGA. Unmatched junction bases numbered 6, after V lost 1 base and J lost 2 bases. The CDR3 consists of 16 residues. The CDR3 region is CASSLRFASGQETQYF. CDR3 in DNA: TGTGCCAGCAGCTTAAGATTCGCTAGCGGGCAAGAGACCCAGTACTTC. The full variable domain, its missing parts supplied by reference TRBV7-3 and TRBJ2-5, is GAGVSQTPSNKVTEKGKYVELRCDPISGHTALYWYRQSLGQGPEFLIYFQGTGAADDSGLPNDRFFAVRPEGSVSTLKIQRTERGDSAVYLCASSLRFASGQETQYFGPGTRLLVL.

This chain uses TRBV2 with TRBJ2-1; tentatively, D is TRBD2 (6 bases). Germline V gene lookup returns CDR1 SNHLY and CDR2 FYNNEI. Trimming removed 3 bases at V and 0 bases at J, with 9 bases between. This CDR3 comprises 15 residues. The CDR3 coding sequence is TGTGCCAGCAGTGAGGCGGGGACCTCCTACAATGAGCAGTTCTTC. Translated: CASSEAGTSYNEQFF. The full variable domain, with the rest looked up from reference TRBV2 and TRBJ2-1, is EPEVTQTPSHQVTQMGQEVILRCVPISNHLYFYWYRQILGQKVEFLVSFYNNEISEKSEIFDDQFSVERPDGSNFTLKIRSTKLEDSAMYFCASSEAGTSYNEQFFGPGTRLTVL.

This clone was detected only a few times. This chain links TRBV5-5 with TRBJ1-4; 7 bases match TRBD1. CDR1 SGHKS and CDR2 YYEKEE come from the germline V gene (reference sequence). The CDR3 contains 14 residues. J lost 4 bases, V lost 3 bases, and 3 bases had no gene match. The CDR3 protein is CASSSGQNNEKLFF. CDR3 DNA sequence: TGTGCCAGCAGCTCGGGACAGAATAATGAAAAACTGTTTTTT. The complete variable domain, with remaining parts taken from reference TRBV5-5 and TRBJ1-4, reads DAGVTQSPTHLIKTRGQQVTLRCSPISGHKSVSWYQQVLGQGPQFIFQYYEKEERGRGNFPDRFSARQFPNYSSELNVNALLLGDSALYLCASSSGQNNEKLFFGSGTQLSVL.

This rearrangement joins TRBV6-4 to TRBJ1-1; 8 bases are shared with TRBD1. Per germline, CDR1 MRHNA and CDR2 SNTAGT. V lost 0 bases and J lost 6; bases outside the gene matches: 6. This CDR3 is 15 amino acids long. This CDR3 is CASSDSYDRGSEAFF. As DNA, the CDR3 is TGTGCCAGCAGTGACTCCTACGACAGGGGATCTGAAGCTTTCTTT.

The V gene is TRBV5-1, the J gene TRBJ1-2; D may be TRBD1 (5 bases). The V and J ends lost 2 bases and 4 bases respectively, with 6 bases between them. The germline V gene encodes CDR1 SGHRS and CDR2 YFSETQ. The CDR3 is 12 amino acids. The CDR3 protein is CASSFDSYGYTF. As DNA, the CDR3 is TGCGCCAGCAGCTTTGACAGCTATGGCTACACCTTC.

The chain links TRBV13 to TRBJ2-1, with TRBD2 identical over 12 bases. CDR3 size: 15 residues. CDR1 is PRHDT, CDR2 FYEKMQ, per germline (reference sequence). The trim removed 6 bases at V and 7 bases at J, leaving 7 bases unmatched. The CDR3 nucleotides read TGTGCCAGCAGGGAGCTAGCGGGGGGGCTAAATGAGCAGTTCTTC. It is translated as CASRELAGGLNEQFF.